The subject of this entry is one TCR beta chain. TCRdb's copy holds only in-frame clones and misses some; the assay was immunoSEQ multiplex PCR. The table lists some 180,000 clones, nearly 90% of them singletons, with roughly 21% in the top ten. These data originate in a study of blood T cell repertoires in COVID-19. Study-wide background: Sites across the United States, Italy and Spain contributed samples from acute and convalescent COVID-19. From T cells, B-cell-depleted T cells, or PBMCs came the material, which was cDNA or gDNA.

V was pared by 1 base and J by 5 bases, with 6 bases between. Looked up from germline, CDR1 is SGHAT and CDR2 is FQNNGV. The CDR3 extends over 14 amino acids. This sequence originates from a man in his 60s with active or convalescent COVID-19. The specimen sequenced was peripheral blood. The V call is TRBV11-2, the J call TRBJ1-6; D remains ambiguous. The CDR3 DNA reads TGTGCCAGCAGCTTAGGGCAGAATAATTCACCCCTCCACTTT. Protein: CASSLGQNNSPLHF.